The clone carrying this T cell receptor (beta chain) occurred many times. The V end lost 5 bases, the J end lost 7 bases, and 18 bases lay between the germline ends. CDR1 is LNHDA, CDR2 SQIVND, per germline (reference sequence). The CDR3 is 15 amino acids. TCRdb reprocessed the 5' RACE reads with MiXCR, giving one entry per CDR3 protein. The sample has around 140,000 distinct CDR3 sequences; approximately 7.7% are singletons. The data belong to a study of T cells after yellow fever vaccination. The sample in question was CD4+ T cells sorted from PBMCs, obtained 5 days after the yellow fever booster vaccination. The source is a man aged 30 to 39 who received the YFV17D yellow fever vaccine. This chain uses TRBV19 with TRBJ1-3; D call uncertain. As DNA, the CDR3 is TGTGCCAGTAGTCTTGGACTACTGGAGGCGAACACCATATATTTT. Protein product: CASSLGLLEANTIYF.